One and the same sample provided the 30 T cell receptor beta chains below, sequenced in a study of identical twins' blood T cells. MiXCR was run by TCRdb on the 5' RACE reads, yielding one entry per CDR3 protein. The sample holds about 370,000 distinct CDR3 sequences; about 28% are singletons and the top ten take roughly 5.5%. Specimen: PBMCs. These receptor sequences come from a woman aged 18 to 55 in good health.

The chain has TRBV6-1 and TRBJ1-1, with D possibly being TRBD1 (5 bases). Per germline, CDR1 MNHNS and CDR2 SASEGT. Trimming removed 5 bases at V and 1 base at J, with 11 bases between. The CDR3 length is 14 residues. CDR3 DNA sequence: TGTGCCAGCAGTTGGTGGGGGAAGAACACTGAAGCTTTCTTT. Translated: CASSWWGKNTEAFF.

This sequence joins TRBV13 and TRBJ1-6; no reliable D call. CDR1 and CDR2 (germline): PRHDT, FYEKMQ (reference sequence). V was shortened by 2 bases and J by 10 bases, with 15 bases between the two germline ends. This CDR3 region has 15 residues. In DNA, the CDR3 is TGTGCCAGCAGCTTATCCGGGAGGAAGCGATCACCCCTCCACTTT. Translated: CASSLSGRKRSPLHF.

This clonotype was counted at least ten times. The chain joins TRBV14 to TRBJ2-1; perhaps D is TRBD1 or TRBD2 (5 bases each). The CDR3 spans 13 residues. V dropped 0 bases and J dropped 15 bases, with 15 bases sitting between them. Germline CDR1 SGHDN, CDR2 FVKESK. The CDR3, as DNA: TGTGCCAGCAGCCAAGATCGGTCTCATGGGGGGTTCTTC. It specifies CASSQDRSHGGFF.

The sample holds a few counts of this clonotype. CDR3 nucleotides: TGTGCCATCAGGGGACAGGGCGAAGCTTTCTTT. This gives the protein CAIRGQGEAFF. The V and J genes are TRBV10-3 and TRBJ1-1; 9 bases fit TRBD1. CDR1 ENHRY and CDR2 SYGVKD come from the germline V gene. Trimming removed 6 bases from V and 8 bases from J; junction bases left unmatched: 1. The CDR3 contains 11 residues.

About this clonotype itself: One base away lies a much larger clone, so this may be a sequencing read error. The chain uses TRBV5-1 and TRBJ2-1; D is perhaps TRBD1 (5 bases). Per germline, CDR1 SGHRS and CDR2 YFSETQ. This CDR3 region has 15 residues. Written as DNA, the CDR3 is TGCGCCAGCAGCTTGGGCGACAGCTCCTACAATGAGCAGTCCTTC. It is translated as CASSLGDSSYNEQSF. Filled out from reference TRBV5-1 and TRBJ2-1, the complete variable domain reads KAGVTQTPRYLIKTRGQQVTLSCSPISGHRSVSWYQQTPGQGLQFLFEYFSETQRNKGNFPGRFSGRQFSNSRSEMNVSTLELGDSALYLCASSLGDSSYNEQSFGPGTRLTVL.

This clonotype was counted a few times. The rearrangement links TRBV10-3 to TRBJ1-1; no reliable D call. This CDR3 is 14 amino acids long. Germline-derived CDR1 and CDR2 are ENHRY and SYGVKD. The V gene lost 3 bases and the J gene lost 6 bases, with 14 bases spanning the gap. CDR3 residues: CAISDGAQPPEAFF. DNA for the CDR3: TGTGCCATCAGTGACGGAGCCCAGCCCCCTGAAGCTTTCTTT.

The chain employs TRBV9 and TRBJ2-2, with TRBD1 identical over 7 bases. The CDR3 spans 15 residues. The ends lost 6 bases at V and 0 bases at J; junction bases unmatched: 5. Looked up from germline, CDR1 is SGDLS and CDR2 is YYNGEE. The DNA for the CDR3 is TGTGCCAGCACGACAGGGACCGCGAACACCGGGGAGCTGTTTTTT. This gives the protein CASTTGTANTGELFF.

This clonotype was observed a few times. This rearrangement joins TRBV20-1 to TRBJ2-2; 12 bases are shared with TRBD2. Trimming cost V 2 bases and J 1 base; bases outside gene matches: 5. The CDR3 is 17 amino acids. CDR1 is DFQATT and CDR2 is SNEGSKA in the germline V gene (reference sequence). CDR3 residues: CSARSPGLAGNTGELFF. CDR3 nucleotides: TGCAGTGCTAGATCCCCGGGACTAGCGGGGAACACCGGGGAGCTGTTTTTT.

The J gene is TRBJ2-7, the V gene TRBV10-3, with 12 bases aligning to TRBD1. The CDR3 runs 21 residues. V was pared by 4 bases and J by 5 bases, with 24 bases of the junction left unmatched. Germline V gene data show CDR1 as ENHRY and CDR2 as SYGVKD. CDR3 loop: CAISALWDRGHTGHYSHEQYF. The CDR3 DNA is TGTGCCATCAGTGCCCTCTGGGACAGGGGGCATACGGGGCATTATTCCCACGAGCAGTACTTC.

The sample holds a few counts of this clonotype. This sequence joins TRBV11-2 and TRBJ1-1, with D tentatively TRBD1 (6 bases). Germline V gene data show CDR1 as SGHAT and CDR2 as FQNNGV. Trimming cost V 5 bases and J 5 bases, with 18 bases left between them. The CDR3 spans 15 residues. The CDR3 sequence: CASSPGRGATTEAFF. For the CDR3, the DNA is TGTGCCAGCAGCCCGGGAAGGGGGGCGACGACTGAAGCTTTCTTT. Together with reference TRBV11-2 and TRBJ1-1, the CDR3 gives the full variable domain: EAGVAQSPRYKIIEKRQSVAFWCNPISGHATLYWYQQILGQGPKLLIQFQNNGVVDDSQLPKDRFSAERLKGVDSTLKIQPAKLEDSAVYLCASSPGRGATTEAFFGQGTRLTVV.

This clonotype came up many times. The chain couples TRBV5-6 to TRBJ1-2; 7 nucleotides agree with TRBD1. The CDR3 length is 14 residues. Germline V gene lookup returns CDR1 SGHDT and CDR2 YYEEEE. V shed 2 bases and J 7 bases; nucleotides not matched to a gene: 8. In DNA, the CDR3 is TGTGCCAGCAGCTTCATGACAGGGTTTGTTGGCTACACCTTC. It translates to CASSFMTGFVGYTF.

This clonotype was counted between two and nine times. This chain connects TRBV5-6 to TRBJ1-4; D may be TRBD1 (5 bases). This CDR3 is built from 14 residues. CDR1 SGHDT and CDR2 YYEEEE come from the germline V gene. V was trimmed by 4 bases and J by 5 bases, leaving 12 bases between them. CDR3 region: CASSRRQSNEKLFF. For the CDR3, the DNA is TGTGCCAGCAGCAGGAGACAGTCCAATGAAAAACTGTTTTTT.

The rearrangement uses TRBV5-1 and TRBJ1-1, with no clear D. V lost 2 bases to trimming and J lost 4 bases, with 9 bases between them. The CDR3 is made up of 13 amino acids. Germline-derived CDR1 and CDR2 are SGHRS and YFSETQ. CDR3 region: CASSLGRVTEAFF. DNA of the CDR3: TGCGCCAGCAGCTTAGGGAGAGTCACTGAAGCTTTCTTT.

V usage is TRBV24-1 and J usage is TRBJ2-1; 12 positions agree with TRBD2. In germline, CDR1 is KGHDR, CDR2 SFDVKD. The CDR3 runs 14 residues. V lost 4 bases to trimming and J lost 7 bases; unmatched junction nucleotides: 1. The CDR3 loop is CATSDGTSGNEQFF. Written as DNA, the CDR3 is TGTGCCACCAGTGACGGGACTAGCGGGAATGAGCAGTTCTTC.

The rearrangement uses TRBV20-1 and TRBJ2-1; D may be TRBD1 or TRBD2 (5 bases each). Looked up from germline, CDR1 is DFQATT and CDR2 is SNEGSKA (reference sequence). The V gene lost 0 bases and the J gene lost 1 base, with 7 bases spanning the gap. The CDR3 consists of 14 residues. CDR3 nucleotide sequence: TGCAGTGCTAGAGATGGGGGATCCTACAATGAGCAGTTCTTC. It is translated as CSARDGGSYNEQFF.

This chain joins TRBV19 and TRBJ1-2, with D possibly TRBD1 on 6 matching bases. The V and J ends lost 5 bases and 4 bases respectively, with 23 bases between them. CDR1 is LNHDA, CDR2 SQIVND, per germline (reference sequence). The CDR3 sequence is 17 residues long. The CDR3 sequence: CASSAPGTPGPGYGYTF. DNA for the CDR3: TGTGCCAGTAGTGCACCGGGGACACCCGGTCCTGGCTATGGCTACACCTTC.

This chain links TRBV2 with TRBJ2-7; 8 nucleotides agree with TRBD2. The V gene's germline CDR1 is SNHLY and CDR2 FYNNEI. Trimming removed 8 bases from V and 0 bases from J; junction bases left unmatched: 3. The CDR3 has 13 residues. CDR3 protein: CASASGSSYEQYF. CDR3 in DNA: TGTGCCAGCGCCAGCGGGAGCTCCTACGAGCAGTACTTC.

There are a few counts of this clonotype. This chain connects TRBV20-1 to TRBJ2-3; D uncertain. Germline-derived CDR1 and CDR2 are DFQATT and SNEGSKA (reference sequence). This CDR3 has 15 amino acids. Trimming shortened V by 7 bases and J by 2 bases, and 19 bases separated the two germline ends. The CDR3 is CSVSMGLLHTDTQYF. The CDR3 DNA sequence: TGCAGTGTCTCAATGGGCTTACTTCACACAGATACGCAGTATTTT.

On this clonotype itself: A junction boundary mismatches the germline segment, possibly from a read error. CDR3 DNA: TGCGCCAGCTCTCCAGGGGGCAGCAATCAGCCCCAGCATTTT. Translated: CASSPGGSNQPQHF. The chain uses TRBV18 and TRBJ1-5; 8 bases are shared with TRBD1. The CDR3 sequence is 14 residues long. Germline V gene data show CDR1 as KGHSH and CDR2 as LQKENI.

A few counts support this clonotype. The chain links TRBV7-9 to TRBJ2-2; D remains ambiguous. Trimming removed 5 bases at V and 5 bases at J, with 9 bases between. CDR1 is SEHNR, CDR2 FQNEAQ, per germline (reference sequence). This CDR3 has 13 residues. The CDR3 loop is CASSLLRTGELFF. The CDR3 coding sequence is TGTGCCAGCAGCCTCTTACGGACCGGGGAGCTGTTTTTT.

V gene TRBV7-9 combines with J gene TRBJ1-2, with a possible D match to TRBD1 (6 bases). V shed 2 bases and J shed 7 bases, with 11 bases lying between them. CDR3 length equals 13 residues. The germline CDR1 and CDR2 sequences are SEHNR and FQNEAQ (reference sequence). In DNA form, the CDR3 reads TGTGCCAGCAGCTTAACAGGGCGGTTTGGCTACACCTTC. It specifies CASSLTGRFGYTF.

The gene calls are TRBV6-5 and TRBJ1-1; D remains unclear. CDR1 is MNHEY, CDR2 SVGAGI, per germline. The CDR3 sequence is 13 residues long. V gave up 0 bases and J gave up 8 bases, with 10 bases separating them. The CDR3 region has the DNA TGTGCCAGCAGTTACTCTATGGCGGAGGAAGCTTTCTTT. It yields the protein CASSYSMAEEAFF.

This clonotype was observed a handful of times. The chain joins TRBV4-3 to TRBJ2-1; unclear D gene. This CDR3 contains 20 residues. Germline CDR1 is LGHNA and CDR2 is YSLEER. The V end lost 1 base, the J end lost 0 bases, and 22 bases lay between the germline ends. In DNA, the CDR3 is TGCGCCAGCAGCCAAGTATTCGCAGGAACGGCAGAGAGCTCCTACAATGAGCAGTTCTTC. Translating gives CASSQVFAGTAESSYNEQFF.

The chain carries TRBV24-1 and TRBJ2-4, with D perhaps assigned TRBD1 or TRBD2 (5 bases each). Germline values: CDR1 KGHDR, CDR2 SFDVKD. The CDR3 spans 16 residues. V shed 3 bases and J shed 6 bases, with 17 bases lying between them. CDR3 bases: TGTGCCACCAGTGATCTACTCCGGGACGGATCAAACATTCAGTACTTC. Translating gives CATSDLLRDGSNIQYF.

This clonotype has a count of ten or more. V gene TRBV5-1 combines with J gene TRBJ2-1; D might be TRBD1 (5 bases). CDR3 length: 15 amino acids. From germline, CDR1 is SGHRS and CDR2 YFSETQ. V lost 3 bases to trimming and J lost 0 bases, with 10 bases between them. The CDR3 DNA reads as TGCGCCAGCAGCTACACAGACAGCTCCTACAATGAGCAGTTCTTC. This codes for CASSYTDSSYNEQFF.

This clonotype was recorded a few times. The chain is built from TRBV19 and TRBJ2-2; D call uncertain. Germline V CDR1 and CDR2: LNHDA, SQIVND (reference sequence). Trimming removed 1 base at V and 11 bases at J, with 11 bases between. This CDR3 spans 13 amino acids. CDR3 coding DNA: TGTGCCAGTAGTATAGGGAACTCGGTAGAGCTGTTTTTT. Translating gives CASSIGNSVELFF.

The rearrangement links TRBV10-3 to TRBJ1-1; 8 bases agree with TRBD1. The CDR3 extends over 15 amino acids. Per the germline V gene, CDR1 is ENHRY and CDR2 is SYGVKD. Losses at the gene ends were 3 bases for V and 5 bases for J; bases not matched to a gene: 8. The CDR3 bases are TGTGCCATCAGTGATAACAGGGGGATAGCGACTGAAGCTTTCTTT. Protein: CAISDNRGIATEAFF.

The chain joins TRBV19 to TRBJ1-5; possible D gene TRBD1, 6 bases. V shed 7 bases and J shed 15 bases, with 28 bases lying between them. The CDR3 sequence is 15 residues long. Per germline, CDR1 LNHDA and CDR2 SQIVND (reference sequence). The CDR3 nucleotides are TGTGCCAGTATCAAGAGCCGGGACAAAGAACAGAGTCTGCATTTT. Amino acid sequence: CASIKSRDKEQSLHF.

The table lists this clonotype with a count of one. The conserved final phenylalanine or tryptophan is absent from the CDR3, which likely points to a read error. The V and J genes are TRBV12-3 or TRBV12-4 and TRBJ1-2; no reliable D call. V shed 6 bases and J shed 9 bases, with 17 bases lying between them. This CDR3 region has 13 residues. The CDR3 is CASSSNDGRSYTL. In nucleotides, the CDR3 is TGTGCCAGCAGCTCAAATGACGGACGAAGCTACACCCTC.

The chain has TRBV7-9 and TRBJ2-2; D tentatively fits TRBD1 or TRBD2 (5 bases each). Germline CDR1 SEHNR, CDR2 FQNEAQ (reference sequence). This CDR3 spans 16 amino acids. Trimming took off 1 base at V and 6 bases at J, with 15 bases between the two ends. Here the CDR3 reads CASSLVEGPDAGELFF. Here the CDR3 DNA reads TGTGCCAGCAGCTTAGTCGAGGGGCCCGACGCCGGGGAGCTGTTTTTT.